A single sample gave rise to the 25 T cell receptor beta chains below, sequenced in a study of CD8+CD57+ T cells in acquired aplastic anemia. The TCR beta profiling, which covered VDJ combination and CDR3 sequence, was carried out using genomic DNA as the template. Using its own MiXCR run on the reads, TCRdb lists one record per CDR3 protein. The data contain around 500,000 distinct CDR3 sequences, around 33% of them singletons. All sequencing subjects had displayed CD8+CD57+ cell expansion on flow cytometry. The source material was sorted CD4+, CD8+, or CD8+CD57+ T cells (not recorded which) from PBMCs. Receptor source: a human donor with aplastic anemia.

With respect to this clonotype: A read error may explain this, as a much larger clone is one base away. The chain joins TRBV11-1 to TRBJ2-5; TRBD1 agrees at 8 bases. CDR3 length equals 16 residues. Germline CDR1 and CDR2: SGHAT and FQDESV (reference sequence). Trimming cost V 4 bases and J 2 bases; bases outside gene matches: 9. CDR3 amino acids: CASSYIGTGDQETQYF. CDR3 sequence (DNA): TGTGCCAGCAGCTACATCGGGACAGGCGATCAAGAGACCCAGTACTTC.

This clonotype was found a few times. The chain recombines TRBV7-2 with TRBJ1-1, with D unresolved. Trimming removed 4 bases at V and 0 bases at J, with 6 bases between. The germline gives CDR1 SGHTA, CDR2 FQGNSA. There are 13 residues in the CDR3. The CDR3 sequence is CASSSALNTEAFF. The CDR3, as DNA: TGTGCCAGCAGCTCCGCATTGAACACTGAAGCTTTCTTT.

There are many counts of this clonotype. This chain connects TRBV20-1 to TRBJ2-5; unclear D gene. Trimming removed 3 bases at V and 1 base at J, with 9 bases between. Germline V gene sequence: CDR1 DFQATT, CDR2 SNEGSKA (reference sequence). The CDR3 runs to 13 residues. CDR3 coding DNA: TGCAGTGCTAGCTCCGGCCTCCAAGAGACCCAGTACTTC. As protein: CSASSGLQETQYF.

The table lists this clonotype with a few counts. The rearrangement links TRBV6-1 to TRBJ1-3; D gene uncertain. The CDR3 runs 12 residues. The germline V and J ends were trimmed by 11 bases and 4 bases, with 12 bases remaining between them. In germline, CDR1 is MNHNS, CDR2 SASEGT. CDR3 DNA: TGTGCCGTCTACAGTTACGGAAACACCATATATTTT. This translates into CAVYSYGNTIYF.

V usage is TRBV10-1 and J usage is TRBJ2-7, with D unresolved. Trimming cost V 2 bases and J 10 bases, with 9 bases left between them. The CDR3 sequence is 11 residues long. The germline gives CDR1 WNHNN, CDR2 SYGVQD (reference sequence). DNA of the CDR3: TGCGCCAGCAGTGAGGGAATCGGACAGTACTTC. Translating it yields CASSEGIGQYF.

This clonotype was seen a handful of times. The chain recombines TRBV18 with TRBJ2-7; D is perhaps TRBD1 (6 bases). The CDR3 is 14 amino acids. Germline values: CDR1 KGHSH, CDR2 LQKENI. V lost 6 bases, J lost 4 bases, and 16 bases lay in between. The CDR3 DNA follows: TGTGCCAGCTCCTGGGGCACAGGGTCTTACGAGCAGTACTTC. This translates into CASSWGTGSYEQYF.

The chain uses TRBV5-4 and TRBJ2-2; 7 nucleotides line up with TRBD1. J gave up 0 bases and V 0 bases, and 5 bases lay outside the gene matches. CDR3 length: 17 amino acids. Germline-derived CDR1 and CDR2 are SGHNT and YYREEE (reference sequence). CDR3 amino acids: CASSLAGTAANTGELFF. The CDR3 DNA sequence: TGTGCCAGCAGCTTGGCCGGGACAGCCGCGAACACCGGGGAGCTGTTTTTT.

Only a few counts were recorded for this clonotype. A single base separates this from a much larger clone, so it may be a read error. The chain carries TRBV2 and TRBJ2-3; D is unclear. Germline V gives CDR1 SNHLY, CDR2 FYNNEI. V was trimmed by 4 bases and J by 2 bases, leaving 4 bases between them. The CDR3 spans 12 residues. The CDR3 coding sequence is TGTGCCAGCAGTGTACTCACAGATACGCAGTATTTT. This gives the protein CASSVLTDTQYF.

This sequence joins TRBV14 and TRBJ1-3; D is uncertain. This CDR3 region has 12 residues. CDR1 is SGHDN, CDR2 FVKESK, per germline. V shed 2 bases and J shed 4 bases, with 3 bases lying between them. The CDR3 DNA reads TGTGCCAGCAGCCAAAGGGGAAACACCATATATTTT. This gives the protein CASSQRGNTIYF.

This clonotype is a singleton in its sample. V usage is TRBV7-9 and J usage is TRBJ1-6, with D unclear. The CDR3 is made up of 12 amino acids. Germline V gives CDR1 SEHNR, CDR2 FQNEAQ (reference sequence). V was shortened by 4 bases and J by 7 bases, with 5 bases between the two germline ends. The CDR3, as DNA: TGTGCCAGCAGCTACCAAAATTCACCCCTCCACTTT. Protein product: CASSYQNSPLHF.

A few counts support this clonotype. The chain is built from TRBV11-1 and TRBJ2-2; D is uncertain. CDR1 and CDR2 from the germline V gene are SGHAT and FQDESV (reference sequence). The CDR3 length is 16 residues. Trimming stripped 5 bases from V and 0 bases from J, with 13 bases between. In nucleotides, the CDR3 is TGTGCCAGCAGCGTAGGGTATCCTTCGAACACCGGGGAGCTGTTTTTT. Residues: CASSVGYPSNTGELFF.

This clonotype was seen only a few times. The CDR3 region has the DNA TGTGCCAGCAGCTTTTACCAGGATAGCAATCAGCCCCAGCATTTT. Amino acid sequence: CASSFYQDSNQPQHF. This sequence joins TRBV5-5 and TRBJ1-5; D call uncertain. CDR1 and CDR2 (germline): SGHKS, YYEKEE (reference sequence). The CDR3 is 15 residues long. V lost 2 bases and J lost 0, with 9 bases in between.

The chain joins TRBV7-6 to TRBJ1-1; D is unclear. CDR3 size: 12 residues. V lost 8 bases, J lost 11 bases, and 18 bases lay in between. Germline CDR1 reads SGHVS; CDR2 reads FNYEAQ. The CDR3 is CASYTGYLFAFF. The CDR3, as DNA: TGTGCCAGCTATACGGGGTATTTGTTCGCTTTCTTT. Based on the CDR3 plus reference TRBV7-6 and TRBJ1-1, the full variable domain is GAGVSQSPRYKVTKRGQDVALRCDPISGHVSLYWYRQALGQGPEFLTYFNYEAQQDKSGLPNDRFSAERPEGSISTLTIQRTEQRDSAMYRCASYTGYLFAFFGQGTRLTVV.

The genes are TRBV5-6 and TRBJ2-3; tentatively, D is TRBD2 (6 bases). The length of the CDR3 is 17 residues. Looked up from germline, CDR1 is SGHDT and CDR2 is YYEEEE. Between the trimmed V and J ends, which lost 4 bases and 3 bases, there was a span of 21 bases. The CDR3 DNA follows: TGTGCCAGCAGCCTCAGAGCGGGCTCCATGAGGACAGATACGCAGTATTTT. Translating it yields CASSLRAGSMRTDTQYF.

This chain joins TRBV29-1 and TRBJ1-2, with a weak D call TRBD1 (6 bases). V dropped 7 bases and J dropped 2 bases, with 11 bases sitting between them. Germline V gene sequence: CDR1 SQVTM, CDR2 ANQGSEA. The CDR3 totals 12 residues. CDR3 in DNA: TGCAGCGCCCTAGGACAGAACTATGGCTACACCTTC. Translation gives CSALGQNYGYTF.

This clonotype was seen ten or more times. The rearrangement links TRBV20-1 to TRBJ2-3, with 8 bases fitting TRBD2. Germline loops: CDR1 DFQATT, CDR2 SNEGSKA (reference sequence). This CDR3 region has 15 residues. The ends lost 3 bases at V and 0 bases at J; junction bases unmatched: 5. This chain's CDR3 is CSASDPSGSTDTQYF. DNA of the CDR3: TGCAGTGCTAGTGACCCTAGCGGGAGCACAGATACGCAGTATTTT.

The chain couples TRBV15 to TRBJ1-6; 10 bases are a match to TRBD1. The CDR3 is made up of 15 amino acids. CDR1 LNHNV and CDR2 YYDKDF come from the germline V gene (reference sequence). The trim removed 4 bases at V and 10 bases at J, leaving 7 bases unmatched. CDR3 region: CATSIRTGGYSPLHF. The CDR3 nucleotides read TGTGCCACCAGCATACGGACAGGGGGATACTCACCCCTCCACTTT. Complete variable domain (other parts from reference TRBV15 and TRBJ1-6): DAMVIQNPRYQVTQFGKPVTLSCSQTLNHNVMYWYQQKSSQAPKLLFHYYDKDFNNEADTPDNFQSRRPNTSFCFLDIRSPGLGDTAMYLCATSIRTGGYSPLHFGNGTRLTVT.

The chain is built from TRBV11-2 and TRBJ2-1, with a possible D match to TRBD1 (6 bases). The CDR3 extends over 18 amino acids. V was pared by 0 bases and J by 0 bases, with 15 bases between. The germline V gene has CDR1 SGHAT and CDR2 FQNNGV. The CDR3, as DNA: TGTGCCAGCAGCTTAGACACCTGGACAGCTAGCTCCTACAATGAGCAGTTCTTC. Translation: CASSLDTWTASSYNEQFF. Full variable domain (outside the CDR3, taken from reference TRBV11-2 and TRBJ2-1): EAGVAQSPRYKIIEKRQSVAFWCNPISGHATLYWYQQILGQGPKLLIQFQNNGVVDDSQLPKDRFSAERLKGVDSTLKIQPAKLEDSAVYLCASSLDTWTASSYNEQFFGPGTRLTVL.

This clonotype appeared a few times. The CDR3 DNA reads TGTGCCAGCAGCGTAGGTGGAACGCACTATGGCTACACCTTC. This encodes CASSVGGTHYGYTF. The rearrangement joins TRBV9 to TRBJ1-2; D not resolved. The V end lost 0 bases, the J end lost 3 bases, and 9 bases lay between the germline ends. Germline lookup yields CDR1 SGDLS and CDR2 YYNGEE. This CDR3 is built from 14 residues.

This chain links TRBV10-3 with TRBJ1-1; TRBD1 agrees at 9 bases. With 7 bases clipped from V and 1 base from J, the junction kept 4 bases outside the gene matches. Germline assignment: CDR1 ENHRY and CDR2 SYGVKD. This CDR3 is built from 14 residues. The CDR3 region is CAINKQGANTEAFF. Here the CDR3 DNA reads TGTGCCATCAATAAACAGGGGGCGAACACTGAAGCTTTCTTT.

A remark on this clonotype: Sequence at one end of the junction differs from germline and may be a read error. The V and J genes are TRBV10-2 and TRBJ2-1, with 11 bases fitting TRBD2. Germline CDR1 is WSHSY and CDR2 is SAAADI. This CDR3 is 15 amino acids long. This CDR3 is CASSETSGGYNEQFF. The CDR3, as DNA: TGTGCCAGCAGTGAAACTAGCGGGGGATACAATGAGCAGTTCTTC.

This clonotype has a handful of counts. The chain has TRBV3-1 and TRBJ2-7, with 9 bases identical to TRBD2. The germline gives CDR1 LGHDT, CDR2 YNNKEL (reference sequence). The CDR3 runs to 16 residues. V was clipped by 4 bases and J by 7 bases; unmatched bases: 14. The CDR3 spells CASSRAAGGPVGEQYF. The CDR3 nucleotides read TGTGCCAGCAGCCGGGCGGCGGGAGGGCCAGTGGGGGAGCAGTACTTC.

This clonotype was counted ten times or more. The V gene is TRBV2, the J gene TRBJ1-5; the D gene is possibly TRBD1 (6 bases). CDR3 size: 13 residues. V was shortened by 7 bases and J by 4 bases, with 11 bases between the two germline ends. Germline CDR1 SNHLY, CDR2 FYNNEI. The CDR3, as DNA: TGTGCCAGCAATGACAGGCTAAATCAGCCCCAGCATTTT. Amino acids: CASNDRLNQPQHF.

This clonotype was seen a handful of times. A junction end diverges from the germline sequence, so it may reflect a read error. The chain recombines TRBV6-5 with TRBJ2-7, with TRBD2 matching over 8 bases. Germline CDR1 reads MNHEY; CDR2 reads SVGAGI. The CDR3 runs to 11 residues. CDR3 protein: CASRPGGIASF. The CDR3 region has the DNA TGTGCCAGCAGGCCGGGAGGGATCGCCTCCTTC.

The sample holds a few counts of this clonotype. One end of the junction is discordant with germline, which a read error may explain. The chain joins TRBV7-7 to TRBJ2-5; D may correspond to TRBD1 or TRBD2 (5 bases each). Germline CDR1 is SSHAT and CDR2 is FNYEAQ (reference sequence). The CDR3 covers 15 residues. The CDR3 loop is CASSPSRAPGETQYF. The DNA of the CDR3 is TGTGCTAGCAGCCCTAGCAGGGCGCCGGGGGAGACCCAGTACTTC.